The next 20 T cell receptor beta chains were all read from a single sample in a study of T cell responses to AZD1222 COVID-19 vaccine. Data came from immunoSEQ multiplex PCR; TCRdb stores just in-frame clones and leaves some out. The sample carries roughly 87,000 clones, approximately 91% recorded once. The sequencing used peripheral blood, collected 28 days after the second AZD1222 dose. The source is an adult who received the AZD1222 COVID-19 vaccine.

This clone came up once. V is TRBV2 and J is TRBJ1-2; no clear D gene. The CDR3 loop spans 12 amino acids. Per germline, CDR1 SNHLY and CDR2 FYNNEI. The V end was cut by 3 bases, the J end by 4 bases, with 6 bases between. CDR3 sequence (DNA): TGTGCCAGCAGTGAGGGCGTCTATGGCTACACCTTC. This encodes CASSEGVYGYTF.

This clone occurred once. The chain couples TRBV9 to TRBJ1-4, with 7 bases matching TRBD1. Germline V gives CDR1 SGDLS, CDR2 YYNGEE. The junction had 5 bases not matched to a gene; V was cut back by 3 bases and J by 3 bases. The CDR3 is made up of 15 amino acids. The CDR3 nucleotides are TGTGCCAGCAGCGCCCTCAGGGGGGCTAATGAAAAACTGTTTTTT. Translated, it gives CASSALRGANEKLFF. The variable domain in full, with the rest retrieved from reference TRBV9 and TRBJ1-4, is DSGVTQTPKHLITATGQRVTLRCSPRSGDLSVYWYQQSLDQGLQFLIQYYNGEERAKGNILERFSAQQFPDLHSELNLSSLELGDSALYFCASSALRGANEKLFFGSGTQLSVL.

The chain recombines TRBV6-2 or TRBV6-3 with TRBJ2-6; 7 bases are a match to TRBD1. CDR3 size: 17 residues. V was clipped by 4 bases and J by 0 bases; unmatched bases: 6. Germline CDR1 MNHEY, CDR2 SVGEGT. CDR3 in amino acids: CASSLTGYSSGANVLTF. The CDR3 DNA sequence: TGTGCCAGCAGTTTGACAGGGTATAGCTCTGGGGCCAACGTCCTGACTTTC.

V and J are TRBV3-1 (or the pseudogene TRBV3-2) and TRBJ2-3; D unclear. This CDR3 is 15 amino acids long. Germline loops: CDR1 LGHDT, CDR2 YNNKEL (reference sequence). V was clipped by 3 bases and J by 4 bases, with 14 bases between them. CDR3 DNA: TGTGCCAGCAGCCAGCGGCAAATTAGCCCAGATACGCAGTATTTT. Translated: CASSQRQISPDTQYF.

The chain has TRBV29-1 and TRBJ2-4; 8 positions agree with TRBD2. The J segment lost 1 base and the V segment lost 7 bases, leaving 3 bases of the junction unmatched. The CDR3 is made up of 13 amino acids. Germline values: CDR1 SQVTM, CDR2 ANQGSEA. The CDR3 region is CSARLAAKNIQYF. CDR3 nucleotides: TGCAGCGCTCGACTAGCGGCCAAAAACATTCAGTACTTC.

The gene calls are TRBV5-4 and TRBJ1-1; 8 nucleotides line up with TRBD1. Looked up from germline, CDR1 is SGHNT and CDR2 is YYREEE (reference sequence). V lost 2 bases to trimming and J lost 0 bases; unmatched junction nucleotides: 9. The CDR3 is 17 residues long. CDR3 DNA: TGTGCCAGCAGCTTTTCAGGGGGCGCCCCCATGAACACTGAAGCTTTCTTT. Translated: CASSFSGGAPMNTEAFF.

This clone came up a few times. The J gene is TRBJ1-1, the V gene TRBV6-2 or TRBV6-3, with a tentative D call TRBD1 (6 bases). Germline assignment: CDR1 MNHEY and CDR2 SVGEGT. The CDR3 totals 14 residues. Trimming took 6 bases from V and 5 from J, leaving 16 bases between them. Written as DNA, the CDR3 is TGTGCCAGCAGCACCGGCAGGGGAGGAACTGAAGCTTTCTTT. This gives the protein CASSTGRGGTEAFF.

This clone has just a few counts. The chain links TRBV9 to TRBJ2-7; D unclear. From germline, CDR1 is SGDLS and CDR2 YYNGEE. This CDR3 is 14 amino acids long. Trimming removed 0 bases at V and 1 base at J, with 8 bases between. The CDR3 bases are TGTGCCAGCAGCGTAGGGATAGCTTCCTACGAGCAGTACTTC. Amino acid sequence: CASSVGIASYEQYF.

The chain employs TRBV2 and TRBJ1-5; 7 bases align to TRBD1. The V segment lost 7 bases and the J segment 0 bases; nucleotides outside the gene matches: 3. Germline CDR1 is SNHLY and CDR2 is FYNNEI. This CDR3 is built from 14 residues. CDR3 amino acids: CASTWDSSNQPQHF. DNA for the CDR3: TGTGCCAGCACTTGGGACAGTAGCAATCAGCCCCAGCATTTT.

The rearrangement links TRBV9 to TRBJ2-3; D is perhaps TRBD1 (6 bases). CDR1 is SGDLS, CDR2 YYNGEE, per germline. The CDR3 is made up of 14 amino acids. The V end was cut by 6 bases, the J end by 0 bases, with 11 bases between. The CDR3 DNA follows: TGTGCCAGCAAACAGGGCCTTAGCACAGATACGCAGTATTTT. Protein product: CASKQGLSTDTQYF.

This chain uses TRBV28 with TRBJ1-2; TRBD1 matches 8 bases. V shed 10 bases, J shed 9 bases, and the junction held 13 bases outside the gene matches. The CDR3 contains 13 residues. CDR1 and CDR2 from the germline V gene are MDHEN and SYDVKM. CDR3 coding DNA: TGTGCCATCAGGGGACAGGCCTTTGAACGCTACACCTTC. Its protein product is CAIRGQAFERYTF.

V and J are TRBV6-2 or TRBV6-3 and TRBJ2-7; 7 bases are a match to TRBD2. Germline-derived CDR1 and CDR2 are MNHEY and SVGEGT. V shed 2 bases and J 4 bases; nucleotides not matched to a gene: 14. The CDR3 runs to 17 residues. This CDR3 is CASSYGSSGKGTYEQYF. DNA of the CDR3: TGTGCCAGCAGTTACGGGTCTAGCGGAAAGGGGACTTACGAGCAGTACTTC.

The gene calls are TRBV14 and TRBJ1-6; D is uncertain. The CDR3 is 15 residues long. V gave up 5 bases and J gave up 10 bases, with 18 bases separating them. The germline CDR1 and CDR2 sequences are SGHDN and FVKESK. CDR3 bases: TGTGCCAGCAGCGCCACTCCTGTAATCGGCTCACCCCTCCACTTT. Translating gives CASSATPVIGSPLHF.

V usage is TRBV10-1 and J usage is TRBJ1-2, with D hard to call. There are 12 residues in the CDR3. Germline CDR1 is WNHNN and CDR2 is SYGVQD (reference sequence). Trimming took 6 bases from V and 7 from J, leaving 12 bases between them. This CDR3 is CASSERVGGYTF. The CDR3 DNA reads TGCGCCAGCAGCGAACGTGTAGGTGGCTACACCTTC.

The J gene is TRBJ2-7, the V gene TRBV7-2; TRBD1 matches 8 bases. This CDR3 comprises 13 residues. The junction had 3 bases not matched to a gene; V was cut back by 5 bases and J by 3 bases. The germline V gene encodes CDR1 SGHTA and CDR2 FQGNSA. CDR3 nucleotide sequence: TGTGCCAGCAGCCCCGACAGGGGCTACGAGCAGTACTTC. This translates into CASSPDRGYEQYF.

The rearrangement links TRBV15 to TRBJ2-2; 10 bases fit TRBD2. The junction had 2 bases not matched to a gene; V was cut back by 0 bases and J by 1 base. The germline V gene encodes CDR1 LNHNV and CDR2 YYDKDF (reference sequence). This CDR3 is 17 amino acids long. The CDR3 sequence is CATSRDLAGGNTGELFF. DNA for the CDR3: TGTGCCACCAGCAGAGACTTAGCGGGAGGGAACACCGGGGAGCTGTTTTTT.

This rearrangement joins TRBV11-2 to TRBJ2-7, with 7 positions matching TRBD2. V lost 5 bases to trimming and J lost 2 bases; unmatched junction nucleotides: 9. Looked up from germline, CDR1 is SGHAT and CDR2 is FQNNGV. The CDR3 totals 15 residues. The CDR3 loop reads CASSLGGGLTYEQYF. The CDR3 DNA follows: TGTGCCAGCAGCCTGGGGGGGGGTTTAACCTACGAGCAGTACTTC.

The CDR3 loop reads CASSLGPPLGGYTF. The CDR3 nucleotides are TGTGCCAGCAGCTTAGGTCCCCCTCTAGGAGGCTACACCTTC. This chain joins TRBV7-9 and TRBJ1-2; D gene unclear. Germline-derived CDR1 and CDR2 are SEHNR and FQNEAQ (reference sequence). Trimming removed 1 base from V and 8 bases from J, with 14 bases in between. The CDR3 totals 14 residues.

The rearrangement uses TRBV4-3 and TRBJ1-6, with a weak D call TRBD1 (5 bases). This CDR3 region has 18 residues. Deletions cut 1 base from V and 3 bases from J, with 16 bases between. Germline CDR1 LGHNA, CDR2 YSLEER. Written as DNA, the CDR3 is TGCGCCAGCAGCCAAGGTATCGGGGACGGTGACTATAATTCACCCCTCCACTTT. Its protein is CASSQGIGDGDYNSPLHF.

The chain's CDR3 is CASSEWGTGENQPQHF. The CDR3 nucleotides read TGTGCCAGCAGTGAATGGGGGACAGGGGAGAATCAGCCCCAGCATTTT. The V gene is TRBV25-1, the J gene TRBJ1-5, with 10 bases matching TRBD1. Germline-derived CDR1 and CDR2 are MGHDK and SYGVNS. This CDR3 is built from 16 residues. V shed 1 base and J 4 bases; nucleotides not matched to a gene: 4.